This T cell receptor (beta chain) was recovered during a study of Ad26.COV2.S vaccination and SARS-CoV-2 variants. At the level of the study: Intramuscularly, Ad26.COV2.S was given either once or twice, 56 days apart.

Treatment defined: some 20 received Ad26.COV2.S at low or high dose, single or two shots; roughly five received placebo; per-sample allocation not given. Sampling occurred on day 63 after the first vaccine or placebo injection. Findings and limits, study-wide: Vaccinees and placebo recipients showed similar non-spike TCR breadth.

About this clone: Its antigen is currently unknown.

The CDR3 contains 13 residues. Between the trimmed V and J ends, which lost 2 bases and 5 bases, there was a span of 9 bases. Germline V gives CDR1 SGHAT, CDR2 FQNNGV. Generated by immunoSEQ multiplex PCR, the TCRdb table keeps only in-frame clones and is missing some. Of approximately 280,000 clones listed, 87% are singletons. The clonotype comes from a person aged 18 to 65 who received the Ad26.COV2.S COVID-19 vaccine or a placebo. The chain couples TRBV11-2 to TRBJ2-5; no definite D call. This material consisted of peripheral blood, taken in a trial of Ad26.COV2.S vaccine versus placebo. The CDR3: CASSLSGWETQYF. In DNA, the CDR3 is TGTGCCAGCAGCTTAAGTGGCTGGGAGACCCAGTACTTC.